This TCR beta chain is drawn from a study of T cells in localized non-small cell lung cancer. Regarding the study as a whole: Among the top 100 tumor clones, a median around 50 appeared in adjacent lung. Of the tissues analyzed, uninvolved adjacent lung showed maximal T cell clonality, greater than tumor.

Germline assignment: CDR1 SEHNR and CDR2 FQNEAQ (reference sequence). V lost 0 bases to trimming and J lost 0 bases, with 13 bases between them. The CDR3 runs 17 residues. Clones were sequenced by immunoSEQ multiplex PCR, and TCRdb holds only the in-frame ones, with some missing. The table lists about 5,400 clones, roughly 85% of them singletons, with around 7.8% in the top ten. Details on this clone: What it binds is not known.

This specimen consisted of PBMCs, obtained before any cancer treatment. The clonotype originates from a woman between 40 and 69 years old with stage II lung adenocarcinoma. The J gene is TRBJ2-3, the V gene TRBV7-9; D uncertain. The CDR3 sequence: CASSLAFGGSSTDTQYF. DNA for the CDR3: TGTGCCAGCAGCTTAGCTTTCGGCGGATCTAGCACAGATACGCAGTATTTT. The full variable domain, completed using reference TRBV7-9 and TRBJ2-3, is DTGVSQNPRHKITKRGQNVTFRCDPISEHNRLYWYRQTLGQGPEFLTYFQNEAQLEKSRLLSDRFSAERPKGSFSTLEIQRTEQGDSAMYLCASSLAFGGSSTDTQYFGPGTRLTVL.